Only a few counts were recorded for the clone carrying this T cell receptor (beta chain). Next came a second PCR, run for about 6 to 12 cycles, which used a sample-barcoded 5' primer along with a J-beta primer mix. A single record per CDR3 protein comes from TCRdb applying MiXCR to the 5' RACE reads. The sample lists about 570,000 distinct CDR3 sequences, around a quarter occurring once. The sample is drawn from a study of blood T cells in healthy people across ages. CDR1 is SGHRS and CDR2 is YFSETQ in the germline V gene. The CDR3 sequence is 16 residues long. The J segment lost 4 bases and the V segment lost 1 base, leaving 7 bases of the junction unmatched. Isolation recovered at least 7 million PBMCs from every sample. These data are also associated with another study on T cells of mothers and their children. In that study: The study obtained over 9.5 million TCR beta CDR3 reads per mother and about 3 million per child.

This chain uses TRBV5-1 with TRBJ2-1, with 8 bases aligning to TRBD1. The sequence was obtained from a boy younger than 10 in good health. The specimen was blood. CDR3 amino acids: CASSLPPGQVYNEQFF. DNA of the CDR3: TGCGCCAGCAGCTTGCCGCCGGGACAGGTATACAATGAGCAGTTCTTC.